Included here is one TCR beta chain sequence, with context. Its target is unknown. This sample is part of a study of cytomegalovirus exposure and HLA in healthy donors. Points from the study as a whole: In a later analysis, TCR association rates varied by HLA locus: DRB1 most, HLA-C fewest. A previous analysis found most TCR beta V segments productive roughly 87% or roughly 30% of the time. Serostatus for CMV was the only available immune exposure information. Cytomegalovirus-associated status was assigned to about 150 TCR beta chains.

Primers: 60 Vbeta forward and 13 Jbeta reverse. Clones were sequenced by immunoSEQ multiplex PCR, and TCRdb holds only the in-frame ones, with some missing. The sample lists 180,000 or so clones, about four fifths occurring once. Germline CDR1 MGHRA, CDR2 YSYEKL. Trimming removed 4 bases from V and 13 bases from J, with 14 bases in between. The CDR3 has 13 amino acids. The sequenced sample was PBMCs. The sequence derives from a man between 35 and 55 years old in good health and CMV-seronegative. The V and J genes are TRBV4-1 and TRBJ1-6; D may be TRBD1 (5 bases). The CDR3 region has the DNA TGCGCCAGCAGCCCCCCCTTGGACACCCCCCTCCACTTT. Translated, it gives CASSPPLDTPLHF.